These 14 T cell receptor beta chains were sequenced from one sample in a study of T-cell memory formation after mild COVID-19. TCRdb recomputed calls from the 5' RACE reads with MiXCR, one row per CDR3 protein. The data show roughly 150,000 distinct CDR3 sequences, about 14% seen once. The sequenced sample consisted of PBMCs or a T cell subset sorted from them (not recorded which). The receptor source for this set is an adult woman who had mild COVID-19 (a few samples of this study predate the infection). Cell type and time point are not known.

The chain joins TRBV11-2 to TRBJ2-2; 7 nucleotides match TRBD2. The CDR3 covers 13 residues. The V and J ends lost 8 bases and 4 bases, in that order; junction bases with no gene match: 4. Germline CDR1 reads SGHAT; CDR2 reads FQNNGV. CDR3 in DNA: TGTGCCAGCGGCACTAGCGTCACCGGGGAGCTGTTTTTT. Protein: CASGTSVTGELFF.

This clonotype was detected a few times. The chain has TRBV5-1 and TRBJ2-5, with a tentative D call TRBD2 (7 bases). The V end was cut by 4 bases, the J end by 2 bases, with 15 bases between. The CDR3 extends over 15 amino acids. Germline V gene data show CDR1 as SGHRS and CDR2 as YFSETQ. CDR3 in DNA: TGCGCCAGCAGCGCAGGACTAGGGGGTCAAGAGACCCAGTACTTC. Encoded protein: CASSAGLGGQETQYF.

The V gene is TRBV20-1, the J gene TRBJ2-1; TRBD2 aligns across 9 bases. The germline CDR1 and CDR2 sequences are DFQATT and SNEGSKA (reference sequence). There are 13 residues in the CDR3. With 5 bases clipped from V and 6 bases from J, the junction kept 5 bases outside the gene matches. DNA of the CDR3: TGCAGTGCTGATAGCGGGAGTGTCAATGAGCAGTTCTTC. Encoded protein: CSADSGSVNEQFF.

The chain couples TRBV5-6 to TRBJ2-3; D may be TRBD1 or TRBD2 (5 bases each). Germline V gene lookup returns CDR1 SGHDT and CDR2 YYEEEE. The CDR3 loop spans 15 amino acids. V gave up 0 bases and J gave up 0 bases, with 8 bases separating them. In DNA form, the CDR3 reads TGTGCCAGCAGCTTGGTCGGGGACAGCACAGATACGCAGTATTTT. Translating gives CASSLVGDSTDTQYF.

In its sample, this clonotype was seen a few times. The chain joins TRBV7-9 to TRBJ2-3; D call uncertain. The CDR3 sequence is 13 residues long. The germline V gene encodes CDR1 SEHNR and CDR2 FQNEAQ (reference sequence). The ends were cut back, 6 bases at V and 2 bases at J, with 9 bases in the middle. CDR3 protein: CASRHGATDTQYF. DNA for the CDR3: TGTGCCAGCAGACATGGAGCCACAGATACGCAGTATTTT. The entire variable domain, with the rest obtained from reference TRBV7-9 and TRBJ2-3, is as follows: DTGVSQNPRHKITKRGQNVTFRCDPISEHNRLYWYRQTLGQGPEFLTYFQNEAQLEKSRLLSDRFSAERPKGSFSTLEIQRTEQGDSAMYLCASRHGATDTQYFGPGTRLTVL.

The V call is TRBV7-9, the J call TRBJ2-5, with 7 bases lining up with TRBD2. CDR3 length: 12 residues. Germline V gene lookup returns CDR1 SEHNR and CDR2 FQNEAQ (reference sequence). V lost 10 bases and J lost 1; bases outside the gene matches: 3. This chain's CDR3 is CATAGVQETQYF. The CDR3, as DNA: TGTGCCACCGCGGGAGTCCAAGAGACCCAGTACTTC.

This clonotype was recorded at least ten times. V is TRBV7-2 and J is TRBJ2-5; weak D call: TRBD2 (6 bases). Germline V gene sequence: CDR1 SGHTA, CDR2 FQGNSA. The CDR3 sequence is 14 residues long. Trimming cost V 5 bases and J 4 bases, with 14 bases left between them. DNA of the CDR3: TGTGCCAGCAGCCCACCCCCGGGACTAGAGACCCAGTACTTC. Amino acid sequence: CASSPPPGLETQYF.

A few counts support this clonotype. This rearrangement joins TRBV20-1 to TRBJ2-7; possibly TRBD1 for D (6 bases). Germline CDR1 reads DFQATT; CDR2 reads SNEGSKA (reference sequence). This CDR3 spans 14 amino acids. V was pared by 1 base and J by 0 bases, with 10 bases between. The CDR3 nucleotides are TGCAGTGCTAGAGGGGACATAAACTCCTACGAGCAGTACTTC. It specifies CSARGDINSYEQYF.

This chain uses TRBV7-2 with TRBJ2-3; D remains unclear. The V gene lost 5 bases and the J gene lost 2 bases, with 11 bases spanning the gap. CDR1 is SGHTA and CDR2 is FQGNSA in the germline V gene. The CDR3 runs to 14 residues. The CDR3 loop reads CASSPGSHTDTQYF. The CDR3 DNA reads TGTGCCAGCAGCCCCGGGTCTCACACAGATACGCAGTATTTT.

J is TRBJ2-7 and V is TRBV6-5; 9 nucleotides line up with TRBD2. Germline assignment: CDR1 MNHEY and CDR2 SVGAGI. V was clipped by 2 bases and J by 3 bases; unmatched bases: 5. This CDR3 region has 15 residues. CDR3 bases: TGTGCCAGCAGTTACCACCAGCGGGGGGTCTACGAGCAGTACTTC. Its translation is CASSYHQRGVYEQYF.

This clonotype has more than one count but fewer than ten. DNA of the CDR3: TGCAGTGCCAAGAGACTAGCGGCAGAGACCCAGTACTTC. Its translation: CSAKRLAAETQYF. The chain employs TRBV20-1 and TRBJ2-5, with 9 positions matching TRBD2. The CDR3 totals 13 residues. V dropped 6 bases and J dropped 4; count of bases not matched to a gene: 6. CDR1 is DFQATT, CDR2 SNEGSKA, per germline (reference sequence).

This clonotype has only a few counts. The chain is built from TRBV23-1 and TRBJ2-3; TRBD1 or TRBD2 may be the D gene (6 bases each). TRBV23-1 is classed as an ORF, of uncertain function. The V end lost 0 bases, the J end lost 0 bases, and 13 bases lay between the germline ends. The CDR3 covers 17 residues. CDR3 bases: TGCGCCAGCAGTCAATCTTTAACAGGGACTAGCACAGATACGCAGTATTTT. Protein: CASSQSLTGTSTDTQYF.

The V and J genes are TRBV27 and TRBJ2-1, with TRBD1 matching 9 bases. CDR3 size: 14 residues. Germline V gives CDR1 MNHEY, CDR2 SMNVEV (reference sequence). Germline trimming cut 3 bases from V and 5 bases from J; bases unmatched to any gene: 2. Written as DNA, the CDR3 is TGTGCCAGCAGTTTTGGGACAGGGAACAATGAGCAGTTCTTC. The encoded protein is CASSFGTGNNEQFF.

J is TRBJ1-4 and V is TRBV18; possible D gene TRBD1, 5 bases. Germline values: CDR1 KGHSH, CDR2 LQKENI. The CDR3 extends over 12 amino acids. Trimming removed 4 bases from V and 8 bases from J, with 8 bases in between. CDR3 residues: CASSLKGEKLFF. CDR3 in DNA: TGTGCCAGCTCACTCAAGGGGGAAAAACTGTTTTTT.